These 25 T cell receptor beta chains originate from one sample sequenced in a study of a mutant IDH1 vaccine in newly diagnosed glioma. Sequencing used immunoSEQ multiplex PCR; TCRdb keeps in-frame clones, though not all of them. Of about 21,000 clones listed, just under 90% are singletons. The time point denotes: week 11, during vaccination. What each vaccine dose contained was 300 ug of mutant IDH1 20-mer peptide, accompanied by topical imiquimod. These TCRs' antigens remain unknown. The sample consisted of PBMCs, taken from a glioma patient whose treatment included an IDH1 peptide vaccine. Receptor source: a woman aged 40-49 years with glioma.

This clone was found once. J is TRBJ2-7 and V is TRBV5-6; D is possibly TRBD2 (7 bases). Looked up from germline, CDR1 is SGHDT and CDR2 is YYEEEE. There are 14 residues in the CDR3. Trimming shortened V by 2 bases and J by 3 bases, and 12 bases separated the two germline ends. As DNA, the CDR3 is TGTGCCAGCAGCTTCAGGGGCGGGGGCTACGAGCAGTACTTC. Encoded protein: CASSFRGGGYEQYF.

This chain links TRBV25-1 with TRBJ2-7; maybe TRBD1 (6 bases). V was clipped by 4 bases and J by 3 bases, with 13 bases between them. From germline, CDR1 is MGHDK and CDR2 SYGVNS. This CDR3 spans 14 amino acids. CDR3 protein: CASSAPGAIYEQYF. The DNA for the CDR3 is TGTGCCAGCAGTGCCCCAGGGGCAATCTACGAGCAGTACTTC.

The CDR3 nucleotides are TGTGCCAGCAGCGTAGGAAGCCGCACAGATACGCAGTATTTT. Translation gives CASSVGSRTDTQYF. The gene calls are TRBV9 and TRBJ2-3; unclear D gene. Germline loops: CDR1 SGDLS, CDR2 YYNGEE. The CDR3 is 14 amino acids. Trimming stripped 0 bases from V and 1 base from J, with 6 bases between. Filled out from reference TRBV9 and TRBJ2-3, the complete variable domain reads DSGVTQTPKHLITATGQRVTLRCSPRSGDLSVYWYQQSLDQGLQFLIQYYNGEERAKGNILERFSAQQFPDLHSELNLSSLELGDSALYFCASSVGSRTDTQYFGPGTRLTVL.

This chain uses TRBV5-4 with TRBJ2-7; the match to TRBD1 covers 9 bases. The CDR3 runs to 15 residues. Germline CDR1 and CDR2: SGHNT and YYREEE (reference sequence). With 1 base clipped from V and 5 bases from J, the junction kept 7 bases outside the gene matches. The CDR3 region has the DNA TGTGCCAGCAGCTTGTTACCGGGACAGGGACACGAGCAGTACTTC. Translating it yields CASSLLPGQGHEQYF.

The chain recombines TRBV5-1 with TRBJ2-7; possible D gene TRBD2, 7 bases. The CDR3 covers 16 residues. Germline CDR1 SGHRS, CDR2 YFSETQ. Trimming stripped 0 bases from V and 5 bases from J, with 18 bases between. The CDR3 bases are TGCGCCAGCAGCTTGGCCGGTAGGGGGGGTATCGACGAGCAGTACTTC. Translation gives CASSLAGRGGIDEQYF.

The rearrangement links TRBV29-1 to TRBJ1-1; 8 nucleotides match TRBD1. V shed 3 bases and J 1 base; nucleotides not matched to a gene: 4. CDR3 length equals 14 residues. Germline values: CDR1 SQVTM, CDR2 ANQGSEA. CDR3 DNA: TGCAGCGTTGACCAGGGGGCTAGGAACACTGAAGCTTTCTTT. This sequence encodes CSVDQGARNTEAFF.

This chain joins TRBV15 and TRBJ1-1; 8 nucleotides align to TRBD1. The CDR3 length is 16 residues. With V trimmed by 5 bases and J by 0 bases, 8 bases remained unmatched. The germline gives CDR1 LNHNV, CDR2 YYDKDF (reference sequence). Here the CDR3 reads CATSPRTDRVNTEAFF. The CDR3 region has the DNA TGTGCCACCAGCCCCCGCACGGACAGGGTGAACACTGAAGCTTTCTTT.

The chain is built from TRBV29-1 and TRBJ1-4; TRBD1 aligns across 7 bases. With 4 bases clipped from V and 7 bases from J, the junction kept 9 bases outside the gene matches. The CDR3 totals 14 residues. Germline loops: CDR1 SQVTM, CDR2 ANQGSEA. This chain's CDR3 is CSVAGGGGGEKLFF. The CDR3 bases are TGCAGCGTTGCAGGGGGAGGGGGGGGTGAAAAACTGTTTTTT.

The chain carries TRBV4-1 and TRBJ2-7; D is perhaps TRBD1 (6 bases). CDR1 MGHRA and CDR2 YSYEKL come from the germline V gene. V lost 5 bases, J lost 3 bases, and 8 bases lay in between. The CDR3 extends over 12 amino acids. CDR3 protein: CASSRGNYEQYF. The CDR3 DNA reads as TGCGCCAGCAGCAGGGGGAACTACGAGCAGTACTTC.

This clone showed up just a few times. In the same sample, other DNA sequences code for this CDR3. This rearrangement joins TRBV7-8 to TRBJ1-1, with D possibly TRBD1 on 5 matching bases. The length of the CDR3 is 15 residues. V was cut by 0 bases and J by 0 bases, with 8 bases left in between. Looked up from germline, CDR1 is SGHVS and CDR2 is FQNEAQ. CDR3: CASSLAGGVNTEAFF. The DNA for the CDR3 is TGTGCCAGCAGCTTAGCCGGGGGGGTGAACACTGAAGCTTTCTTT.

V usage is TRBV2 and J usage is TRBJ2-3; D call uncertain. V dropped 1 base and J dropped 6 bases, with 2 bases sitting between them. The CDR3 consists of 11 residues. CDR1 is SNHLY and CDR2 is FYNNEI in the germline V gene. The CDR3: CASSEVDTQYF. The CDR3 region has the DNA TGTGCCAGCAGTGAAGTGGATACGCAGTATTTT.

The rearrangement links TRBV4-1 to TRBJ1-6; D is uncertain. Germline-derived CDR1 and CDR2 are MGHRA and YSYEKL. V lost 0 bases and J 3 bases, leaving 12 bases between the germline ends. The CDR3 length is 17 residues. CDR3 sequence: CASSQERVSGYNSPLHF. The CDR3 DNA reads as TGCGCCAGCAGCCAAGAGAGGGTCTCGGGCTATAATTCACCCCTCCACTTT.

CDR3 region: CASSPIDRANNSPLHF. CDR3 DNA: TGTGCCAGCAGCCCCATAGACAGGGCAAATAATTCACCCCTCCACTTT. The chain couples TRBV6-6 to TRBJ1-6, with 7 nucleotides matching TRBD1. The CDR3 extends over 16 amino acids. The V and J ends lost 6 bases and 5 bases, in that order; junction bases with no gene match: 10. Germline-derived CDR1 and CDR2 are MNHNY and SVGAGI (reference sequence).

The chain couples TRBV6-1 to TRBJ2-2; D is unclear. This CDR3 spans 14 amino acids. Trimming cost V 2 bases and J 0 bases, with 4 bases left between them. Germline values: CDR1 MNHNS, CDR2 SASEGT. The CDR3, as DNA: TGTGCCAGCAGTGAACAACCGAACACCGGGGAGCTGTTTTTT. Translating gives CASSEQPNTGELFF.

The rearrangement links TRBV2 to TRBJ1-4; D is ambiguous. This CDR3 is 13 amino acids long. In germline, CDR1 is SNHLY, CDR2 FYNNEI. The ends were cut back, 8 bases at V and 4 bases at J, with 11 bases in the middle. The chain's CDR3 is CASQFLSNEKLFF. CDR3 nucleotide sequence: TGTGCCAGCCAATTCCTTAGTAATGAAAAACTGTTTTTT.

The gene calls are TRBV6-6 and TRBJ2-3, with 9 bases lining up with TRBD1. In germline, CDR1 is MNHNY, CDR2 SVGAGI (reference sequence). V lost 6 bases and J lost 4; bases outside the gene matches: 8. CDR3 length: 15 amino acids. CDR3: CASSLGQGPADTQYF. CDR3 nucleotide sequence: TGTGCCAGCAGCCTCGGACAGGGGCCCGCAGATACGCAGTATTTT.

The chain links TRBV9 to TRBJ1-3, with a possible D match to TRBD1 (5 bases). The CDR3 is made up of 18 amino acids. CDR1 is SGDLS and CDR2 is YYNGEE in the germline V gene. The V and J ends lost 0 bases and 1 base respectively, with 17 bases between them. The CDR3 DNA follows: TGTGCCAGCAGCGTAGGAGTAGTGGCAAGGGGATCTGGAAACACCATATATTTT. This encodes CASSVGVVARGSGNTIYF.

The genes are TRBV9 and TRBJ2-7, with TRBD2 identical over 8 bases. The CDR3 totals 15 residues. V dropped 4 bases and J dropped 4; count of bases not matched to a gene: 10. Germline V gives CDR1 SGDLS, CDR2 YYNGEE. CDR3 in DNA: TGTGCCAGCAGCCTAGAGGCGGGAGGAGGGTACGAGCAGTACTTC. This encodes CASSLEAGGGYEQYF.

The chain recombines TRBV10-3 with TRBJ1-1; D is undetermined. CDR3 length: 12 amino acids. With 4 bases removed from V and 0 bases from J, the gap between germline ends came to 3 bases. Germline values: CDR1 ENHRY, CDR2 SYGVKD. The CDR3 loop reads CAISGVNTEAFF. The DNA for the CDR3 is TGTGCCATCAGTGGGGTGAACACTGAAGCTTTCTTT.

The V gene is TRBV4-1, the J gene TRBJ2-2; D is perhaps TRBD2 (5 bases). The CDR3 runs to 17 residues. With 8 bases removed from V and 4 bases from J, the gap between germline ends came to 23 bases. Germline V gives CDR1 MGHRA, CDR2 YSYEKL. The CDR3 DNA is TGCGCCAGCGCCGCCCCGGGGATAGGACGCGGCACCGGGGAGCTGTTTTTT. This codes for CASAAPGIGRGTGELFF.

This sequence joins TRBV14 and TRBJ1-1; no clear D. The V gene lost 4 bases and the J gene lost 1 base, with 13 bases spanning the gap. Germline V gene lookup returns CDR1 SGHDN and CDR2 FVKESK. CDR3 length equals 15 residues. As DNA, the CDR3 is TGTGCCAGCAGCCCCTACGGGCGGGGGAACACTGAAGCTTTCTTT. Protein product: CASSPYGRGNTEAFF.

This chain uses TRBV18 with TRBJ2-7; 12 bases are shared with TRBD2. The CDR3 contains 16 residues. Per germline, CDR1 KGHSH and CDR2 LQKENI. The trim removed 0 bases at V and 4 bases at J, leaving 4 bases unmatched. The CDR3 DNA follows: TGTGCCAGCTCACCACCGACTAGCGGGAGAAATTACGAGCAGTACTTC. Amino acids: CASSPPTSGRNYEQYF.

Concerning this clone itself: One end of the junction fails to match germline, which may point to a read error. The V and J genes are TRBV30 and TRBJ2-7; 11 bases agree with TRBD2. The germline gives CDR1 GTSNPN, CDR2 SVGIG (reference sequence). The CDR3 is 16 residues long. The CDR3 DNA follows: TGTGCCTGGAGTGCGACCCTCGGGACTAGCGGCGCCCTGGGGAACTTC. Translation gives CAWSATLGTSGALGNF.

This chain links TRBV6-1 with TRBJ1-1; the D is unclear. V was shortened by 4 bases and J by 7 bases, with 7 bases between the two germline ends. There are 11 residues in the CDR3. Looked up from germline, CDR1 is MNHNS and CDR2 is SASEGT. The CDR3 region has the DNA TGTGCCAGCAGTGGGGGAGATGAAGCTTTCTTT. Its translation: CASSGGDEAFF.

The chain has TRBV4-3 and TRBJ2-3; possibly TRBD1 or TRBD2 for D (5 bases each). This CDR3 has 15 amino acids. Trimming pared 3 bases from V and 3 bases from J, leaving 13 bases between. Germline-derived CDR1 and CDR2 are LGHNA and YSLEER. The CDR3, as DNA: TGCGCCAGCAGCCAGGGGCTCGGGATGACAGATACGCAGTATTTT. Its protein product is CASSQGLGMTDTQYF.